Below, one T cell receptor beta chain is given with its context. The sample originates from a study of blood T cell repertoires in COVID-19. As for the study in general: The United States, Italy and Spain provided the acute and convalescent COVID-19 samples. The analysed material was cDNA or gDNA that came from T cells, B-cell-depleted T cells, or PBMCs.

The CDR3 consists of 16 residues. Germline CDR1 LGHDT, CDR2 YNNKEL (reference sequence). V was trimmed by 0 bases and J by 2 bases, leaving 13 bases between them. How the authors handled the data: By means of reference gene primer amplification, nucleated cell counts were estimated. Method: immunoSEQ multiplex PCR; TCRdb's copy keeps in-frame clones and lacks some. From that table come the V and J calls and clone size; the DNA was used to work out D and trimming. The table has over 60,000 clones, 70% to 90% seen once. The clonotype originates from a man aged 35 to 55 with acute or convalescent COVID-19. Sequenced input: peripheral blood. The chain combines TRBV3-1 (or the pseudogene TRBV3-2) with TRBJ2-5, with a tentative D call TRBD2 (6 bases). CDR3 bases: TGTGCCAGCAGCCAAGATCAGGGAGGAGGGCAAGAGACCCAGTACTTC. The encoded protein is CASSQDQGGGQETQYF.